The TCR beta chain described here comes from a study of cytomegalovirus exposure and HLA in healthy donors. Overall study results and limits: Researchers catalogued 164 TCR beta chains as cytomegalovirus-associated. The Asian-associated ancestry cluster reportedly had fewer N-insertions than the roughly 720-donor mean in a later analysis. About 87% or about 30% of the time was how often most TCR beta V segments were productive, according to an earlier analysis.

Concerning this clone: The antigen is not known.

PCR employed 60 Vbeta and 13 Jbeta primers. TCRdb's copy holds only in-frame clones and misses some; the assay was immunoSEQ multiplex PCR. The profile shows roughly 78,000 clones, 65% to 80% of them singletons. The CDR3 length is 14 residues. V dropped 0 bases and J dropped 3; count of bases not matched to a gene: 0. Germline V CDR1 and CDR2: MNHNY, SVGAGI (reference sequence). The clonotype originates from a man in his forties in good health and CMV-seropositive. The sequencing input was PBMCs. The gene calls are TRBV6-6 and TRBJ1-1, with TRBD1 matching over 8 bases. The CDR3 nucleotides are TGTGCCAGCAGTTACTCGACAGGGGACACTGAAGCTTTCTTT. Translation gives CASSYSTGDTEAFF.